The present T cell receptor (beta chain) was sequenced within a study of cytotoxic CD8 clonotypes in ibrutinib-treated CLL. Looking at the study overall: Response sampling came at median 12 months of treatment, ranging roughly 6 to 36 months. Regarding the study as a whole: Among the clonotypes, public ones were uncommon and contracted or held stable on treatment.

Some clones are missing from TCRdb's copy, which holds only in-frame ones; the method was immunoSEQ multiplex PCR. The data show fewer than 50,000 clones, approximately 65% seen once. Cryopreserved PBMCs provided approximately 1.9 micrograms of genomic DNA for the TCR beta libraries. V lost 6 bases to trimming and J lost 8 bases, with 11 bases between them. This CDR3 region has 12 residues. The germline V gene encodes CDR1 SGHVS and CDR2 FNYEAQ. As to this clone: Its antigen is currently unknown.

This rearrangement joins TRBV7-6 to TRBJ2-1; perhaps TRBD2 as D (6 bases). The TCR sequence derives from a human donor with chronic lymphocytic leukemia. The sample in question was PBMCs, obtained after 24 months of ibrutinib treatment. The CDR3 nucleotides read TGTGCCAGCAGTCTCCGGGGGTATGAGCAGTTCTTC. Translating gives CASSLRGYEQFF.